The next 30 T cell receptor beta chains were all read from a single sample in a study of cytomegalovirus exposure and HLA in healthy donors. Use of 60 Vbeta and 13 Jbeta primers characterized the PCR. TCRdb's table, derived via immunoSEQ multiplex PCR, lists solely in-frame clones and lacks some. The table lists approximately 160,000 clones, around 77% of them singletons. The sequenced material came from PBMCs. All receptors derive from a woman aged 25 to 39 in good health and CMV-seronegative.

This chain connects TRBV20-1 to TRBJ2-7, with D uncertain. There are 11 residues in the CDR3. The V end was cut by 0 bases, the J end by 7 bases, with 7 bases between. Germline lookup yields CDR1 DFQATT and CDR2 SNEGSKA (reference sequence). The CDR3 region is CSARDVAEQYF. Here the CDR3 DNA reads TGCAGTGCTAGAGATGTGGCAGAGCAGTACTTC.

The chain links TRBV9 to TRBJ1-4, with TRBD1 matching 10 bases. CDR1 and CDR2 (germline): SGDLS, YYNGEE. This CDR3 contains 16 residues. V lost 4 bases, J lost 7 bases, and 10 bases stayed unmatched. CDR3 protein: CASSPPGTGAFEKLFF. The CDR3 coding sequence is TGTGCCAGCAGCCCTCCCGGGACAGGGGCTTTTGAAAAACTGTTTTTT. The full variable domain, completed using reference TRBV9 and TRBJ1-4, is DSGVTQTPKHLITATGQRVTLRCSPRSGDLSVYWYQQSLDQGLQFLIQYYNGEERAKGNILERFSAQQFPDLHSELNLSSLELGDSALYFCASSPPGTGAFEKLFFGSGTQLSVL.

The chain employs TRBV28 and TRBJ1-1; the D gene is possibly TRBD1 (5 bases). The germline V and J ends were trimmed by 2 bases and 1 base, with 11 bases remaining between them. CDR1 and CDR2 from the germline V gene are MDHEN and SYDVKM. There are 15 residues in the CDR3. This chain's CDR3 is CASSLVNRRNTEAFF. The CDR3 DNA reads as TGTGCCAGCAGTTTAGTGAACAGGAGGAACACTGAAGCTTTCTTT.

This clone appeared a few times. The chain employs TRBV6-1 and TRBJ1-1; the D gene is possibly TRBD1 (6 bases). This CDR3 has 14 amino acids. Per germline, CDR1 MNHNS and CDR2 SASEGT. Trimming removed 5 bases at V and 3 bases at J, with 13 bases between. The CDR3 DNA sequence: TGTGCCAGCAGTCCAGGGGTTTGGGACACTGAAGCTTTCTTT. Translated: CASSPGVWDTEAFF.

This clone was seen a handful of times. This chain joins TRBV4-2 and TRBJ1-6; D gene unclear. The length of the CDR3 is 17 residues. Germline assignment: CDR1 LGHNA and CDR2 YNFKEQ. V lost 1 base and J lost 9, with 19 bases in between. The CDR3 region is CASSQVRVSGDGSPLHF. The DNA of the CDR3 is TGTGCCAGCAGCCAAGTAAGGGTTAGCGGGGATGGTTCACCCCTCCACTTT.

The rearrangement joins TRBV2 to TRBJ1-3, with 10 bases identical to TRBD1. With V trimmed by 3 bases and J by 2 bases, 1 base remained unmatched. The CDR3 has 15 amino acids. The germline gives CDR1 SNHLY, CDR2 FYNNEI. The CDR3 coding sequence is TGTGCCAGCAGTGATGACAGGGGGCCTGGAAACACCATATATTTT. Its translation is CASSDDRGPGNTIYF.

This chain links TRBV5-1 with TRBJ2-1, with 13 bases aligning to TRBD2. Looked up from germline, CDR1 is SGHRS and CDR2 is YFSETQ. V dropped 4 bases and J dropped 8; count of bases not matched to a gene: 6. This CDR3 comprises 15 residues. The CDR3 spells CASSPGLAGVYEQFF. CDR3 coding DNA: TGCGCCAGCAGCCCTGGACTAGCGGGAGTATATGAGCAGTTCTTC.

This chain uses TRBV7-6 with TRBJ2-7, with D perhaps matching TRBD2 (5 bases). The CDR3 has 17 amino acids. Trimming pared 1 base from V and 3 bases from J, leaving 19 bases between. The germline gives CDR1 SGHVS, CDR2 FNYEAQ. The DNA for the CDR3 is TGTGCCAGCAGCTTAGGATCCGTGGGGATGGGAGACTACGAGCAGTACTTC. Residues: CASSLGSVGMGDYEQYF.

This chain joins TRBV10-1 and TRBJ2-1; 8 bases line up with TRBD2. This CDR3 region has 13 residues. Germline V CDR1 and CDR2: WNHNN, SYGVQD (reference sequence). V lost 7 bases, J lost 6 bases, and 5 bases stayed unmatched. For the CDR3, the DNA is TGCGCCAGCAACGAACTAGCGGCCAATGAGCAGTTCTTC. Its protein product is CASNELAANEQFF.

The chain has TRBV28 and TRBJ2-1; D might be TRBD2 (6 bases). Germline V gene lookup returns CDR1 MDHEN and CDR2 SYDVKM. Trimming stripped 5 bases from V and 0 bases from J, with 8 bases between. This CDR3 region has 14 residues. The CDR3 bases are TGTGCCAGCAGTCGGGGGTCCTCCTACAATGAGCAGTTCTTC. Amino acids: CASSRGSSYNEQFF.

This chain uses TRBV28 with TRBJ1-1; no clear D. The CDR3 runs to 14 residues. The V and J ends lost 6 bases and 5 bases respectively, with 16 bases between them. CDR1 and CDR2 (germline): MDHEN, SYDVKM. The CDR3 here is CASRETMGRTEAFF. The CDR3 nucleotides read TGTGCCAGCAGAGAAACCATGGGGAGAACTGAAGCTTTCTTT.

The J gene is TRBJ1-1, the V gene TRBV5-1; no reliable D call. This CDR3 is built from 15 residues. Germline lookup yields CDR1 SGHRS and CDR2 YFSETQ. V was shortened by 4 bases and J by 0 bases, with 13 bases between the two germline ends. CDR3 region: CASSPGGGVNTEAFF. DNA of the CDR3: TGCGCCAGCAGCCCGGGTGGCGGGGTGAACACTGAAGCTTTCTTT. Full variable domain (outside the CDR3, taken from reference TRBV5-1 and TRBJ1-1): KAGVTQTPRYLIKTRGQQVTLSCSPISGHRSVSWYQQTPGQGLQFLFEYFSETQRNKGNFPGRFSGRQFSNSRSEMNVSTLELGDSALYLCASSPGGGVNTEAFFGQGTRLTVV.

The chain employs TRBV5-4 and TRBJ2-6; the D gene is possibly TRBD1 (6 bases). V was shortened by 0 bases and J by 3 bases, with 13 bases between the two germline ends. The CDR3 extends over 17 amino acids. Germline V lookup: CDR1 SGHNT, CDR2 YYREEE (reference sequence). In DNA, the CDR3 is TGTGCCAGCAGCTTGGGCCAGGGGATGCTTGGGGCCAACGTCCTGACTTTC. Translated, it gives CASSLGQGMLGANVLTF. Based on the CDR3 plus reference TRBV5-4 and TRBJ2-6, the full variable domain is ETGVTQSPTHLIKTRGQQVTLRCSSQSGHNTVSWYQQALGQGPQFIFQYYREEENGRGNFPPRFSGLQFPNYSSELNVNALELDDSALYLCASSLGQGMLGANVLTFGAGSRLTVL.

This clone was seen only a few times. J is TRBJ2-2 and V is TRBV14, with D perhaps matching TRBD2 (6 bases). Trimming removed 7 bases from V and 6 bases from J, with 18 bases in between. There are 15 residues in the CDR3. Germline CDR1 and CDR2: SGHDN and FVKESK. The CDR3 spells CASNGLTPKAGELFF. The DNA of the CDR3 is TGTGCCAGCAATGGACTAACTCCGAAGGCCGGGGAGCTGTTTTTT.

The CDR3 sequence: CASSPRAGGIEGYTF. The CDR3 nucleotides are TGTGCCAGCAGCCCCCGCGCAGGGGGCATTGAGGGCTACACCTTC. This chain links TRBV7-9 with TRBJ1-2, with 8 bases identical to TRBD1. The trim removed 5 bases at V and 8 bases at J, leaving 13 bases unmatched. The germline V gene has CDR1 SEHNR and CDR2 FQNEAQ (reference sequence). This CDR3 contains 15 residues.

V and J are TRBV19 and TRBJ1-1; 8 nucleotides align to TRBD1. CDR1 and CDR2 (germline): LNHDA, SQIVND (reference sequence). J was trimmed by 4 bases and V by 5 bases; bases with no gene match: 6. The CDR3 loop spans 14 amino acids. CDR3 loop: CASSVTGGGTEAFF. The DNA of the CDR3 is TGTGCCAGTAGTGTAACAGGGGGTGGCACTGAAGCTTTCTTT.

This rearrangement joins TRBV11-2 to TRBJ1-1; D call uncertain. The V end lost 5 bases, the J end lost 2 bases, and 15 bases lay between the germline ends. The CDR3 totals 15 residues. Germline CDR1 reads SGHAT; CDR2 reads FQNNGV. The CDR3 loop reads CASSDGVEVNTEAFF. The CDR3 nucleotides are TGTGCCAGCAGCGACGGGGTCGAGGTCAACACTGAAGCTTTCTTT.

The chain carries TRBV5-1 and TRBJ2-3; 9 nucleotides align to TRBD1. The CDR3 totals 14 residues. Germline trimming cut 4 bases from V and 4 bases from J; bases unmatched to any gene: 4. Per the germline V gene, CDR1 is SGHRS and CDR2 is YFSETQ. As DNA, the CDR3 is TGCGCCAGCAGCGGGGGACAGGGTGCAGATACGCAGTATTTT. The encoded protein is CASSGGQGADTQYF.

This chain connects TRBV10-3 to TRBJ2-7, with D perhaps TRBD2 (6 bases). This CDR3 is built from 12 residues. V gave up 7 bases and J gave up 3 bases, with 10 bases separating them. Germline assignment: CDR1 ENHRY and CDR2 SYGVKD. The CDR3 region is CAITGTRYEQYF. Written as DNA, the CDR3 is TGTGCCATCACGGGGACTCGCTACGAGCAGTACTTC.

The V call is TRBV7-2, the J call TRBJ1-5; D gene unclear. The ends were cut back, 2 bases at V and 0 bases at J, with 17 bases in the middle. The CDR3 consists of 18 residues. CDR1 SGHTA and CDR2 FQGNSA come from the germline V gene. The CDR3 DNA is TGTGCCAGCAGCTTATACCTATTAGGGAGATTTAGCAATCAGCCCCAGCATTTT. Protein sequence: CASSLYLLGRFSNQPQHF.

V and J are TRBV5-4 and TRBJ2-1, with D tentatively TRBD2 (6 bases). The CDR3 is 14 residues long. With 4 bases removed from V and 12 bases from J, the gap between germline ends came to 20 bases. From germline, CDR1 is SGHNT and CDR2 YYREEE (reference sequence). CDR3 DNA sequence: TGTGCCAGCAGCGGAGGGTGGGAGACTGAGGTGCAGTTCTTC. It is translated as CASSGGWETEVQFF.

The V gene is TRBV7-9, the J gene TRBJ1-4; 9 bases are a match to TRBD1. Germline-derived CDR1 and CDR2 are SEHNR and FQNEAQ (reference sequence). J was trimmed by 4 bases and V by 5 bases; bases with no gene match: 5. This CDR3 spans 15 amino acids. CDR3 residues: CASSEGQGLNEKLFF. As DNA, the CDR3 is TGTGCCAGCAGCGAAGGACAGGGGCTTAATGAAAAACTGTTTTTT.

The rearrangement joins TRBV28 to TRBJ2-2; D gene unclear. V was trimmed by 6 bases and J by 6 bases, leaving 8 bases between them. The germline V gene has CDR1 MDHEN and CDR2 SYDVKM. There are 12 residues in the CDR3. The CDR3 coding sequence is TGTGCCAGCAGGATGGAGCCCGGGGAGCTGTTTTTT. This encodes CASRMEPGELFF. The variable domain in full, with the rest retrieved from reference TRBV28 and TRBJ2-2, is DVKVTQSSRYLVKRTGEKVFLECVQDMDHENMFWYRQDPGLGLRLIYFSYDVKMKEKGDIPEGYSVSREKKERFSLILESASTNQTSMYLCASRMEPGELFFGEGSRLTVL.

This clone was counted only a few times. The CDR3 region has the DNA TGCGCCAGCAGCTTGGGGACTAGCGGGACTTCCTACAATGAGCAGTTCTTC. Protein product: CASSLGTSGTSYNEQFF. The rearrangement joins TRBV5-1 to TRBJ2-1; 12 bases are shared with TRBD2. The CDR3 has 17 amino acids. CDR1 and CDR2 from the germline V gene are SGHRS and YFSETQ. With 0 bases clipped from V and 1 base from J, the junction kept 2 bases outside the gene matches.

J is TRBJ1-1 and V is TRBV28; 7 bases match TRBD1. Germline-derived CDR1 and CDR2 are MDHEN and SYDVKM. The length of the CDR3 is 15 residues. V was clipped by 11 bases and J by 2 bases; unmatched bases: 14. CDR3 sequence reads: CAGNSPGQINTEAFF. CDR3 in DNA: TGTGCCGGAAATTCCCCGGGACAGATAAACACTGAAGCTTTCTTT.

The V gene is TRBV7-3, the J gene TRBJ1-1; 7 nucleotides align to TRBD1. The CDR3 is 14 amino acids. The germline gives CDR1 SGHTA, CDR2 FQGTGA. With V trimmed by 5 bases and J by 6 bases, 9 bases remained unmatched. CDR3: CASSVTGQAAEAFF. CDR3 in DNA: TGTGCCAGCAGCGTCACCGGACAGGCCGCTGAAGCTTTCTTT.

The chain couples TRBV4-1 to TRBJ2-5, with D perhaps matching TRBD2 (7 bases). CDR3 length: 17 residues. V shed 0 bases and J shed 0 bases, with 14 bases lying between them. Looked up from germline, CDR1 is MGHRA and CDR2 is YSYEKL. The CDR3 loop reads CASSQEAGRGYQETQYF. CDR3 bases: TGCGCCAGCAGCCAAGAAGCGGGAAGGGGGTACCAAGAGACCCAGTACTTC.

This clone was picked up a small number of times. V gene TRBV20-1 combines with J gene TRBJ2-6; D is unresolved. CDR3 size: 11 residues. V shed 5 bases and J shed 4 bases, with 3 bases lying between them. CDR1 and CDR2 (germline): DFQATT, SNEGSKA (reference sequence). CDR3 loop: CSAQGANVLTF. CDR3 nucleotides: TGCAGTGCTCAGGGGGCCAACGTCCTGACTTTC.

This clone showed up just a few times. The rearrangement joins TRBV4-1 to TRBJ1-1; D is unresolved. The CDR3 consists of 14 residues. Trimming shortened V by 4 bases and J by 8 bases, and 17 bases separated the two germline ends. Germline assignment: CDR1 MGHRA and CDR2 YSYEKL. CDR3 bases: TGCGCCAGCAGCCCCTTCCCCAGGAGGACCGAAGCTTTCTTT. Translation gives CASSPFPRRTEAFF.

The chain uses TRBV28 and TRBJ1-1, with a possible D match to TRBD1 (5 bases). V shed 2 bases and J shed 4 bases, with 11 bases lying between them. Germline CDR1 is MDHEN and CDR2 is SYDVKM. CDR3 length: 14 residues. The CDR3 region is CASSLGRVITEAFF. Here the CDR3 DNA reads TGTGCCAGCAGTTTAGGCAGGGTAATCACTGAAGCTTTCTTT.